At least ten counts were recorded for the clone carrying this T cell receptor beta chain. This CDR3 spans 15 amino acids. With 2 bases removed from V and 1 base from J, the gap between germline ends came to 13 bases. Germline V CDR1 and CDR2: SGDLS, YYNGEE. The cell input for sorted libraries was 1 million, and those cells were CD4+ or CD8+ T cells. This entry belongs to a study of neurological immune-mediated disorders. With 10-nucleotide random UMIs, 5'RACE was used to make the cDNA. TCRdb ran MiXCR on the 5' RACE reads and lists one entry per CDR3 protein. The table has tens of thousands of distinct CDR3 sequences, approximately 7.2% seen once.

This clonotype was obtained from a man aged 50 to 60 in good health. The material sequenced was CD4+ T cells from blood. The chain combines TRBV9 with TRBJ2-7, with D tentatively TRBD1 or TRBD2 (5 bases each). CDR3 protein: CASSVDGEGSYEQYF. DNA of the CDR3: TGTGCCAGCAGCGTTGACGGAGAGGGGTCCTACGAGCAGTACTTC.